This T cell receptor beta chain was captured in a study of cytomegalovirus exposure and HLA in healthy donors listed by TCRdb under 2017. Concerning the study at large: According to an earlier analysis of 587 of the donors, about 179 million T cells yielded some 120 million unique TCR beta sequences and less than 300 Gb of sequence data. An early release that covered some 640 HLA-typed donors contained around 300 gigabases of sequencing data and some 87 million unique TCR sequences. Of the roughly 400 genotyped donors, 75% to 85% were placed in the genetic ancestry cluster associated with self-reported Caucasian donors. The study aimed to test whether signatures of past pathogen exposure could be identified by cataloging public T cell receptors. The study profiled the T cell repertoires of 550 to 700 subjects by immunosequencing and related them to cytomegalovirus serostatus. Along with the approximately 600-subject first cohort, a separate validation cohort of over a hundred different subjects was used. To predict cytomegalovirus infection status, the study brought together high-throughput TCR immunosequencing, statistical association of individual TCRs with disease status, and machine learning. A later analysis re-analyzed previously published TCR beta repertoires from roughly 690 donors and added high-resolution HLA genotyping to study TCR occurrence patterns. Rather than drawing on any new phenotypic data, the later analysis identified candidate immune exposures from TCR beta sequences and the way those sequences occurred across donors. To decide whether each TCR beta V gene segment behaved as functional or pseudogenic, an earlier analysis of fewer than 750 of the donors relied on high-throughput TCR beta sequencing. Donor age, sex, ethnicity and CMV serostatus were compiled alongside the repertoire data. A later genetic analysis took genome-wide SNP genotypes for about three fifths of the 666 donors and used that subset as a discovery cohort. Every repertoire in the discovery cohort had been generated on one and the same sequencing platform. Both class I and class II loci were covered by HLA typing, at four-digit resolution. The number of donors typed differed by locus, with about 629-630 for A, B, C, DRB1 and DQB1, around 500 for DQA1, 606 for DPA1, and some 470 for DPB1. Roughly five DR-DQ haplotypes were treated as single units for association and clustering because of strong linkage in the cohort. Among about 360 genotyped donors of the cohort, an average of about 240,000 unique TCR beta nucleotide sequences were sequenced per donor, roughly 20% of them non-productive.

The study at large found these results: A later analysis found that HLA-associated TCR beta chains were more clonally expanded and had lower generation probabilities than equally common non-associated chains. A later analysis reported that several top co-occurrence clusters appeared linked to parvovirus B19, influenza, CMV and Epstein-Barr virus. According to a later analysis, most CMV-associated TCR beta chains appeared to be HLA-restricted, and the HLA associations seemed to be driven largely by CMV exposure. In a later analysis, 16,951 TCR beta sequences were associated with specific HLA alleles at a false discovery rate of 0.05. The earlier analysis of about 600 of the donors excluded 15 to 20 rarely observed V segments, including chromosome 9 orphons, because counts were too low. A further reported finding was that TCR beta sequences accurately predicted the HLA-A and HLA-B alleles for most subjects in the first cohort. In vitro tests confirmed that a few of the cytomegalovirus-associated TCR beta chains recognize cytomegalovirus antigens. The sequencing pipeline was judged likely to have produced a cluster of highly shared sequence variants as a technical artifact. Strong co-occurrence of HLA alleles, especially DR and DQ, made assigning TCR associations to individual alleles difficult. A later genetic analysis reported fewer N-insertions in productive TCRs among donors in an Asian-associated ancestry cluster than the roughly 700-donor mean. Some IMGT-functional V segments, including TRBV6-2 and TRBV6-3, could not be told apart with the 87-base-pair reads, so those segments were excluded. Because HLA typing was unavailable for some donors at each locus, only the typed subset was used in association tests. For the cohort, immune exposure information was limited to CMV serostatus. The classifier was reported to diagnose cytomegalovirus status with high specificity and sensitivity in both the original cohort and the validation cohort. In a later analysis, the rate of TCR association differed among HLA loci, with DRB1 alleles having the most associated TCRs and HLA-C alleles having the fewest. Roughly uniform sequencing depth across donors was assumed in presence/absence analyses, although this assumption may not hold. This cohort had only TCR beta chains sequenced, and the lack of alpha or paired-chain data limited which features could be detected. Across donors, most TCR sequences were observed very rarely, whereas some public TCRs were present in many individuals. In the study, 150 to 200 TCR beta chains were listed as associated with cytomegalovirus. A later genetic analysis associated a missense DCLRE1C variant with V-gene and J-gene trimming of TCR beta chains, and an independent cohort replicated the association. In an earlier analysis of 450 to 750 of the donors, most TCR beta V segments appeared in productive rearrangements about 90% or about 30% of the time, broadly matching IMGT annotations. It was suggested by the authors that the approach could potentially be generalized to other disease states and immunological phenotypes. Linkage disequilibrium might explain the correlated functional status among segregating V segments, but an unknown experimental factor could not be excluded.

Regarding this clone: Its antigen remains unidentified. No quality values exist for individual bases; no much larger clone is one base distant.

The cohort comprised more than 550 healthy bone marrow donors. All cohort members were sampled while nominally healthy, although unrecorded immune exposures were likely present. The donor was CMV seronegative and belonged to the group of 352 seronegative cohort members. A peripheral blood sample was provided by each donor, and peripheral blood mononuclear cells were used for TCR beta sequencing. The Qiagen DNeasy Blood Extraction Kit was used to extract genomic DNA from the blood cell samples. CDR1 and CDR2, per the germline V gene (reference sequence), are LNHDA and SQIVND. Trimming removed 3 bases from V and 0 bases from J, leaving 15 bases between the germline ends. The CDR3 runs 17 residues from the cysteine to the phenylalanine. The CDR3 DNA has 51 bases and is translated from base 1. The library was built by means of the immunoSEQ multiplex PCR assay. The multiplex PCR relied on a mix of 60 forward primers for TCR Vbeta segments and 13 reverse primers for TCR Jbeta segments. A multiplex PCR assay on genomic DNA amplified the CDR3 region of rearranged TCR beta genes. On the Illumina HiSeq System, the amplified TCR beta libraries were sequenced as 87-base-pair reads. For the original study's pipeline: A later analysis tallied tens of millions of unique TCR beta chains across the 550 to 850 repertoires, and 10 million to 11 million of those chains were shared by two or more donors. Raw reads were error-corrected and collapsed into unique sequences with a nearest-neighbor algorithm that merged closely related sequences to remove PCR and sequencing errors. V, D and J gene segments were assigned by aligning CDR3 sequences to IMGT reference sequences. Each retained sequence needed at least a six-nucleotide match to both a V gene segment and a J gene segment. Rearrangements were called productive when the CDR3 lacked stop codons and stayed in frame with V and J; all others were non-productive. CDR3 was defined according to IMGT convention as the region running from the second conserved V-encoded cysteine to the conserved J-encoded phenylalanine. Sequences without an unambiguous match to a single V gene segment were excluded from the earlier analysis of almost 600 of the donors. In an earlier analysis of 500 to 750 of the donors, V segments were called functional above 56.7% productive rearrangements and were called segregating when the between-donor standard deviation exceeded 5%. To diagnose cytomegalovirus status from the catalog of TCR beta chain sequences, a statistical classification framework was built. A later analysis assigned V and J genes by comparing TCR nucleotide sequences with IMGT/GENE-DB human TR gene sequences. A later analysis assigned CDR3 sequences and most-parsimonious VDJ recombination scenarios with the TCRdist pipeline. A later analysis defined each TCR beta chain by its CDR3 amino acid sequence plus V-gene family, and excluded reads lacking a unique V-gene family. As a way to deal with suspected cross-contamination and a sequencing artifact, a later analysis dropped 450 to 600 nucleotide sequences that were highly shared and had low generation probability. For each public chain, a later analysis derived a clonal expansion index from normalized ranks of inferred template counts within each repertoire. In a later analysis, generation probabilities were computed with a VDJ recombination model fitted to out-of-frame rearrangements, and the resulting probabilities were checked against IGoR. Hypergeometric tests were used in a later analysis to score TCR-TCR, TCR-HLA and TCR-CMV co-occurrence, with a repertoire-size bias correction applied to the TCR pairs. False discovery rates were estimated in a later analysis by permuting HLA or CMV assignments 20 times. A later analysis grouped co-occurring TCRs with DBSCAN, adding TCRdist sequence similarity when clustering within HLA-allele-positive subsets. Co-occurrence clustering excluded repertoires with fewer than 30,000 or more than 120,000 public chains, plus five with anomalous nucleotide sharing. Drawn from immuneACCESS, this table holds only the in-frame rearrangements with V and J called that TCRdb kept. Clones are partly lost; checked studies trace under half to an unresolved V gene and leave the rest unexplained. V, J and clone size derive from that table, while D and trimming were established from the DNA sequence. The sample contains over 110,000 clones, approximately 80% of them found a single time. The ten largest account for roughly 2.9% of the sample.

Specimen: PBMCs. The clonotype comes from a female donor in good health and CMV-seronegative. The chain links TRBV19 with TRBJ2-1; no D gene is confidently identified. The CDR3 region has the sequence CASSIFGRQSSYNEQFF. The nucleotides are TGTGCCAGTAGTATTTTCGGCAGACAAAGCTCCTACAATGAGCAGTTCTTC.